This is a list of T cell receptor beta chains from one sample in a study of blood T cell repertoires in COVID-19. The protocol was immunoSEQ multiplex PCR, while the TCRdb copy is restricted to in-frame clones and leaves out a portion. The sample lists about 160,000 clones, 85% occurring once. Sequencing was carried out using peripheral blood. The receptors here all came from a woman aged 60-70 years with COVID-19, enrolled during active disease. Both conserved end residues are part of each CDR3. Fields, in order: clone size, V gene, D gene, J gene, CDR3 DNA, CDR3 protein. The D gene is left open where the match is weak. Clone size is stated in some rows and not others, as once, few, many or a class when expanded.

clone_size: once
v_call: TRBV3-1/TRBV3-2
d_call: .
j_call: TRBJ2-2
cdr3_nt: TGTGCCAGCAAGGGGTCCGGGGAGCTGTTTTTT
cdr3_aa: CASKGSGELFF

clone_size: once
v_call: TRBV20-1
d_call: TRBD1
j_call: TRBJ1-1
cdr3_nt: TGCAGTGTCCAGGGGGATACTGAAGCTTTCTTT
cdr3_aa: CSVQGDTEAFF

clone_size: .
v_call: TRBV4-1
d_call: TRBD1
j_call: TRBJ1-2
cdr3_nt: TGCGCCAGCAGCCAGACCGGGACAGGGGATGGCTACACCTTC
cdr3_aa: CASSQTGTGDGYTF

clone_size: .
v_call: TRBV19
d_call: .
j_call: TRBJ1-6
cdr3_nt: TGTGCCAGTAGTATGCAGGGCCCTGATTCACCCCTCCACTTT
cdr3_aa: CASSMQGPDSPLHF

clone_size: .
v_call: TRBV7-8
d_call: .
j_call: TRBJ2-1
cdr3_nt: TGTGCCAGCAGCTTAATCGTCCTTGGAGACAATGAGCAGTTCTTC
cdr3_aa: CASSLIVLGDNEQFF

clone_size: once
v_call: TRBV5-1
d_call: TRBD1
j_call: TRBJ1-2
cdr3_nt: TGCGCCAGCAGCTATGACAGGGTGGGCGGCTACACCTTC
cdr3_aa: CASSYDRVGGYTF

clone_size: few
v_call: TRBV7-9
d_call: .
j_call: TRBJ1-6
cdr3_nt: TGTGCCAGCGCCCCGCCGGGGCAGGGGAATTCACCCCTCCACTTT
cdr3_aa: CASAPPGQGNSPLHF

clone_size: .
v_call: TRBV10-1
d_call: .
j_call: TRBJ1-1
cdr3_nt: TGCGCCAGCAGTGAGTCTGGGCCCCGAGCTTTCTTT
cdr3_aa: CASSESGPRAFF

clone_size: .
v_call: TRBV7-6
d_call: .
j_call: TRBJ1-1
cdr3_nt: TGTGCCAGCAGCTTAGCTACAGACAGACTGATGAACACTGAAGCTTTCTTT
cdr3_aa: CASSLATDRLMNTEAFF

clone_size: .
v_call: TRBV19
d_call: .
j_call: TRBJ1-1
cdr3_nt: TGTGCCATCTCTCGACAGCTGAACACTGAAGCTTTCTTT
cdr3_aa: CAISRQLNTEAFF

clone_size: .
v_call: TRBV9
d_call: TRBD2
j_call: TRBJ2-1
cdr3_nt: TGTGCCAGCAGCGTAGTTGGGCGGGGGGTTAATGAGCAGTTCTTC
cdr3_aa: CASSVVGRGVNEQFF

clone_size: .
v_call: TRBV3-1/TRBV3-2
d_call: TRBD1
j_call: TRBJ1-2
cdr3_nt: TGTGCCAGCAGCCTTGACAGGGGAGATGGCTACACCTTC
cdr3_aa: CASSLDRGDGYTF

clone_size: .
v_call: TRBV5-1
d_call: .
j_call: TRBJ1-5
cdr3_nt: TGCGCCAGCAGCTTGTCCGGACTGGATCAGCCCCAGCATTTT
cdr3_aa: CASSLSGLDQPQHF

clone_size: few
v_call: TRBV19
d_call: TRBD1
j_call: TRBJ1-2
cdr3_nt: TGTGCCAGTAGTAAGGACAGGGCTAACGGCTACACCTTC
cdr3_aa: CASSKDRANGYTF

clone_size: .
v_call: TRBV5-4
d_call: .
j_call: TRBJ2-3
cdr3_nt: TGTGCCAGCAGCTTGGGAGGGATGACAGATACGCAGTATTTT
cdr3_aa: CASSLGGMTDTQYF

clone_size: .
v_call: TRBV3-1/TRBV3-2
d_call: .
j_call: TRBJ1-2
cdr3_nt: TGTGCCAGCAGCCAAGTTAGATCCTATGGCTACACCTTC
cdr3_aa: CASSQVRSYGYTF

clone_size: once
v_call: TRBV9
d_call: .
j_call: TRBJ1-1
cdr3_nt: TGTGCCAGCAGCGTAGGAAGGGGTCAGAGCCGAGCTTTCTTT
cdr3_aa: CASSVGRGQSRAFF

clone_size: .
v_call: TRBV5-6
d_call: TRBD2
j_call: TRBJ2-2
cdr3_nt: TGTGCCAGCGATGGGGGGAGGGCTGAAACCGGGGAGCTGTTTTTT
cdr3_aa: CASDGGRAETGELFF